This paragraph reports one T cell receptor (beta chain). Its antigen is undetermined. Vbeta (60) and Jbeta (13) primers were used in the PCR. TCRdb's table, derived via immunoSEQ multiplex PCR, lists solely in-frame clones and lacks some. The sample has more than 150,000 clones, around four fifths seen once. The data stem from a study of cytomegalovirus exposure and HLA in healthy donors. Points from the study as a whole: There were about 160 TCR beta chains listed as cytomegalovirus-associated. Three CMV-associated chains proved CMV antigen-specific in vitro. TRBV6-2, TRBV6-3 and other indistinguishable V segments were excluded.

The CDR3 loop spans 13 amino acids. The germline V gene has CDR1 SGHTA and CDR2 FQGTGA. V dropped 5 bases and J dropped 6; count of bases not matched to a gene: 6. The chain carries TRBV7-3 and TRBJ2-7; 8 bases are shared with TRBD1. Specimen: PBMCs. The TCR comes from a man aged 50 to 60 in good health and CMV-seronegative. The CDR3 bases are TGTGCCAGCAGCCGGGACAGGAACTCCGAGCAGTACTTC. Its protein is CASSRDRNSEQYF. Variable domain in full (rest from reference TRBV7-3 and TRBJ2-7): GAGVSQTPSNKVTEKGKYVELRCDPISGHTALYWYRQSLGQGPEFLIYFQGTGAADDSGLPNDRFFAVRPEGSVSTLKIQRTERGDSAVYLCASSRDRNSEQYFGPGTRLTVT.